A selection of T cell receptor beta chains follows, all from one sample in a study of T cells expressing NK-cell markers. TCRdb reworked the 5' RACE reads into one entry per CDR3 protein, no DNA. The data show over 150,000 distinct CDR3 sequences, and the top ten clones hold around 20%. The sample was blood T cells: a sorted CD56 or NKG2C T cell subset, CD4+ or CD8+ T cells, or bulk PBMC T cells (not recorded which). The receptor set was obtained from a man aged 18-69 years in good health. The CDR3 runs from the conserved cysteine through the conserved F or W. Rows give clone size only sometimes, using once, few, many, or a class for an expanded clone.

>TRBJ2-3|TRBV12-3/TRBV12-4|NA
CASSLPRGGLGTDTQYF
>TRBJ2-1|TRBV20-1|NA
CSASDGGASSYNEQFF
>TRBJ1-5|TRBV20-1|NA
CSASPPRDRYSNQPQHF
>TRBJ2-3|TRBV6-4|NA
CASSPGTGGYTDTQYF
>TRBJ1-2|TRBV2|NA
CASSPSERGYNYGYTF
>TRBJ2-3|TRBV9|NA
CASSAEGVGRSDTQYF
>TRBJ1-2|TRBV20-1|NA
CSARDTGVKEAYTF
>TRBJ2-1|TRBV9|NA
CASSPLASSYNEQFF
>TRBJ1-2|TRBV4-1|NA
CASSQEGRSTVYGYTF
>TRBJ2-1|TRBV4-2|NA
CASSQDRVQKIYNEQFF
>TRBJ2-1|TRBV9|NA
CASSAPPGTTDSYNEQFF
>TRBJ2-3|TRBV2|NA
CASSEGLAGAIDTQYF
>TRBJ2-1|TRBV7-9|NA
CASSLAASGGSEQFF
>TRBJ2-7|TRBV12-5|medium-sized
CASGLGHRYEQYF
>TRBJ2-3|TRBV13|NA
CASSSAPGSPSTDTQYF
>TRBJ2-2|TRBV29-1|NA
CSVESSGTGSSLALFF
>TRBJ2-7|TRBV10-3|NA
CATEGQGNYEQYF
>TRBJ2-2|TRBV15|NA
CATSRSRERTGELFF
>TRBJ2-7|TRBV4-2|NA
CASSQNAGNTYEQYF
>TRBJ1-2|TRBV5-1|NA
CASKGSNYGYTF
>TRBJ2-7|TRBV11-1|NA
CASSLEGSSRGLYEQYF
>TRBJ1-4|TRBV15|NA
CATSTKPTGYMWEKLFF
>TRBJ2-1|TRBV3-1|NA
CASREAGWNEQFF
>TRBJ2-3|TRBV10-3|NA
CATRTSGDSDTQYF
>TRBJ1-2|TRBV7-9|NA
CASSLYPGSGGYTF
>TRBJ1-1|TRBV11-1|NA
CASRDNRDYTEAFF
>TRBJ2-2|TRBV20-1|NA
CSAPSTPNTGELFF
>TRBJ1-3|TRBV7-9|NA
CASSSDRVTGNTIYF
>TRBJ2-7|TRBV7-9|NA
CASSPPQTPYEQYF
>TRBJ2-1|TRBV4-1|NA
CASSQDKVRGSYNEQFF
>TRBJ2-1|TRBV5-6|NA
CASTLATGGVYNEQFF
>TRBJ2-5|TRBV28|NA
CASSLKGSYQETQYF
>TRBJ2-7|TRBV19|NA
CASSANPLGTYEQYF
>TRBJ2-1|TRBV6-1|NA
CASSEHRGASNEQFF
>TRBJ2-5|TRBV19|NA
CASSSRPGVSYF
>TRBJ2-7|TRBV20-1|NA
CSAPAFDREYEQYF
>TRBJ2-3|TRBV7-9|NA
CASNVAGDLTDTQYF
>TRBJ1-4|TRBV7-9|NA
CASSLGLSSLFF
>TRBJ2-5|TRBV12-3/TRBV12-4|NA
CASSWTGGSETQYF
>TRBJ1-4|TRBV2|NA
CASSETAALNEKLFF
>TRBJ2-4|TRBV6-5|NA
CASSLTSGHKNIQYF
>TRBJ1-6|TRBV14|NA
CASSQAGTLKSPLHF
>TRBJ1-2|TRBV11-2|NA
CASSLDTVGYTF
>TRBJ2-7|TRBV4-1|NA
CASRDTNSYEQYF